The subject of this entry is one T cell receptor (beta chain). V dropped 6 bases and J dropped 3 bases, with 14 bases sitting between them. Germline assignment: CDR1 SGHVS and CDR2 FQNEAQ. This CDR3 spans 14 amino acids. Produced via immunoSEQ multiplex PCR; TCRdb's table is partial and in-frame only. The sample shows more than 65,000 clones, 90% to 97% of them seen only once. This record belongs to a study of technical replicates of blood from a handful of donors. What was sequenced was T cells isolated from PBMCs. The sequence was collected from a human donor in good health. This sequence joins TRBV7-8 and TRBJ2-5; a possible D gene is TRBD1 (6 bases). CDR3 loop: CASSLWTDKETQYF. CDR3 DNA: TGTGCCAGCAGTCTTTGGACAGACAAAGAGACCCAGTACTTC.